The TCR beta chain described here comes from a study of blood T cell repertoires in COVID-19. Study in general: PBMCs, B-cell-depleted T cells, or T cells were the source of the cDNA or gDNA that made up the material.

Original analysis: Amplification with reference gene primers provided the estimates of nucleated cell counts. TCRdb keeps only in-frame clones here, not all; method: immunoSEQ multiplex PCR. V and J calls and clone size are copied from that table; D and trimming were computed from the DNA. The profile shows a few hundred thousand clones, around 86% of them singletons. The age range of participants was 18 to 89 years, with residence in around 22 US areas. Per germline, CDR1 SGHTA and CDR2 FQGNSA. The CDR3 loop spans 14 amino acids. V lost 7 bases, J lost 3 bases, and 15 bases lay in between. Sample: PBMCs or T cells enriched from blood (not recorded which). This TCR was sampled from a young man in a cohort exposed to, infected with or recovered from COVID-19 (not recorded which). V usage is TRBV7-2 and J usage is TRBJ1-2; no clear D gene. This chain's CDR3 is CASTSPLLYYGYTF. The CDR3 DNA is TGTGCCAGCACTTCTCCCCTCCTGTACTATGGCTACACCTTC.